The 22 T cell receptor beta chains given below trace back to one sample, sequenced in a study of T-cell memory formation after mild COVID-19. TCRdb re-derived calls from the 5' RACE reads in MiXCR, one entry per CDR3 protein. Altogether about 290,000 distinct CDR3 sequences are present, roughly 15% being singletons, with the ten largest covering around a fifth. Sequenced sample: PBMCs or a T cell subset sorted from them (not recorded which). These receptor sequences come from a man aged 18 to 29 who had mild COVID-19 (a few samples of this study predate the infection). Cell type and time point are not known.

V usage is TRBV19 and J usage is TRBJ2-4, with D hard to call. The V gene's germline CDR1 is LNHDA and CDR2 SQIVND (reference sequence). The CDR3 covers 11 residues. The ends were cut back, 3 bases at V and 7 bases at J, with 4 bases in the middle. The DNA of the CDR3 is TGTGCCAGTAGTATCGGTAACATTCAGTACTTC. As protein: CASSIGNIQYF.

The rearrangement uses TRBV20-1 and TRBJ1-1; no clear D gene. The CDR3 consists of 11 residues. Trimming cost V 8 bases and J 0 bases, with 7 bases left between them. The germline V gene encodes CDR1 DFQATT and CDR2 SNEGSKA (reference sequence). CDR3 in DNA: TGCAGTAGAAGAGTGAACACTGAAGCTTTCTTT. Translated: CSRRVNTEAFF.

The chain joins TRBV3-1 to TRBJ1-6; TRBD1 aligns across 9 bases. Germline-derived CDR1 and CDR2 are LGHDT and YNNKEL (reference sequence). V lost 11 bases and J lost 9; bases outside the gene matches: 23. The CDR3 totals 18 residues. The CDR3 nucleotides are TGTGCCTCCAGCGGTGGGGGACAGGGTCATTGGGTTGGTTCACCCCTCCACTTT. It yields the protein CASSGGGQGHWVGSPLHF.

This chain links TRBV4-1 with TRBJ2-1, with 10 bases fitting TRBD2. The length of the CDR3 is 14 residues. Germline trimming cut 3 bases from V and 6 bases from J; bases unmatched to any gene: 2. Germline-derived CDR1 and CDR2 are MGHRA and YSYEKL. The CDR3 protein is CASSHSGGANEQFF. In DNA form, the CDR3 reads TGCGCCAGCAGCCACAGCGGGGGGGCCAATGAGCAGTTCTTC.

The chain combines TRBV29-1 with TRBJ2-3; a weak D match, TRBD2 (5 bases). Trimming left V 4 bases short and J 6 bases short, with 14 bases between. The CDR3 extends over 13 amino acids. The germline CDR1 and CDR2 sequences are SQVTM and ANQGSEA. CDR3 residues: CSVVRVLLDTQYF. CDR3 in DNA: TGCAGCGTTGTGAGGGTACTGCTGGATACGCAGTATTTT.

This clonotype was recorded a few times. The J gene is TRBJ2-7, the V gene TRBV6-2 or TRBV6-3, with D unresolved. From germline, CDR1 is MNHEY and CDR2 SVGEGT. Deletions cut 5 bases from V and 11 bases from J, with 13 bases between. CDR3 length equals 11 residues. This CDR3 is CASSTGRAKYV. The CDR3 DNA is TGTGCCAGCAGTACCGGCCGGGCGAAGTACGTC.

This clonotype was observed a handful of times. V is TRBV7-9 and J is TRBJ2-3; D possibly uses TRBD1 or TRBD2 (5 bases each). There are 16 residues in the CDR3. Per germline, CDR1 SEHNR and CDR2 FQNEAQ (reference sequence). Trimming took 5 bases from V and 3 from J, leaving 18 bases between them. The CDR3 DNA reads as TGTGCCAGCAGCCCGAGTAGGGGCCCGGGGACAGATACGCAGTATTTT. Protein: CASSPSRGPGTDTQYF.

This chain connects TRBV6-6 to TRBJ2-2; TRBD2 is a possible D gene (5 bases). The V end lost 0 bases, the J end lost 1 base, and 12 bases lay between the germline ends. Germline V gives CDR1 MNHNY, CDR2 SVGAGI (reference sequence). The CDR3 has 17 amino acids. The DNA of the CDR3 is TGTGCCAGCAGTTACTCGAGGCGGGCAGGGAACACCGGGGAGCTGTTTTTT. It encodes CASSYSRRAGNTGELFF.

This clonotype has a handful of counts. The V call is TRBV11-1, the J call TRBJ2-3; 7 bases match TRBD1. CDR3 size: 14 residues. Unmatched junction bases numbered 6, after V lost 4 bases and J lost 5 bases. CDR1 SGHAT and CDR2 FQDESV come from the germline V gene (reference sequence). CDR3 coding DNA: TGTGCCAGCAGCTGGGACAGCATAGAAGATACGCAGTATTTT. Translated: CASSWDSIEDTQYF.

The V and J genes are TRBV9 and TRBJ2-5; TRBD1 might be the D (6 bases). Germline lookup yields CDR1 SGDLS and CDR2 YYNGEE. V lost 0 bases to trimming and J lost 4 bases, with 13 bases between them. The CDR3 has 15 amino acids. DNA for the CDR3: TGTGCCAGCAGCGTAGACAAGGGGGTGATAGAGACCCAGTACTTC. Translating it yields CASSVDKGVIETQYF.

This clonotype was seen more than once but under ten times. The chain recombines TRBV9 with TRBJ2-1; D gene uncertain. Germline-derived CDR1 and CDR2 are SGDLS and YYNGEE. The CDR3 contains 16 residues. V was pared by 0 bases and J by 9 bases, with 19 bases between. The CDR3 region is CASSVVADARAGEQFF. The CDR3 DNA is TGTGCCAGCAGCGTAGTGGCAGACGCTCGAGCCGGTGAGCAGTTCTTC.

This clonotype was seen a few times. The chain uses TRBV11-3 and TRBJ2-1, with a possible D match to TRBD2 (6 bases). Germline CDR1 is SGHNT and CDR2 is YENEEA. This CDR3 spans 18 amino acids. The V end was cut by 5 bases, the J end by 0 bases, with 20 bases between. DNA for the CDR3: TGTGCCAGCAGCCCCCCGTCGGGACTTGGTAGCTCCTACAATGAGCAGTTCTTC. The encoded protein is CASSPPSGLGSSYNEQFF.

A few counts support this clonotype. V and J are TRBV9 and TRBJ1-1; D gene ambiguous. V was pared by 0 bases and J by 5 bases, with 14 bases between. Germline lookup yields CDR1 SGDLS and CDR2 YYNGEE. The CDR3 is 15 residues long. This CDR3 reads CASSVVSRVETEAFF. In DNA, the CDR3 is TGTGCCAGCAGCGTAGTAAGCCGGGTTGAAACTGAAGCTTTCTTT.

The CDR3 sequence is CASTRGQGRGTQYF. The CDR3 DNA is TGTGCCAGCACCCGGGGACAGGGGAGGGGGACCCAGTACTTC. The chain combines TRBV6-2 or TRBV6-3 with TRBJ2-5; 10 nucleotides align to TRBD1. Germline V gene sequence: CDR1 MNHEY, CDR2 SVGEGT. The V and J ends lost 7 bases and 7 bases, in that order; junction bases with no gene match: 9. The CDR3 has 14 amino acids.

The chain combines TRBV20-1 with TRBJ2-3, with 7 bases lining up with TRBD2. After removal of 4 bases from V and 1 base from J, the junction contained 2 bases not matched to a gene. The CDR3 contains 13 residues. Germline V gene data show CDR1 as DFQATT and CDR2 as SNEGSKA (reference sequence). The CDR3, as DNA: TGCAGTGCTATGGGAGGGGGCACAGATACGCAGTATTTT. Translated, it gives CSAMGGGTDTQYF.

Many counts were recorded for this clonotype. The V call is TRBV5-1, the J call TRBJ2-7, with 8 bases lining up with TRBD2. The germline gives CDR1 SGHRS, CDR2 YFSETQ. V gave up 0 bases and J gave up 4 bases; unmatched junction bases: 3. The CDR3 runs 14 residues. This CDR3 is CASSLGGGRYEQYV. The CDR3 DNA follows: TGCGCCAGCAGCTTGGGCGGGGGGCGGTACGAGCAGTACGTC.

The CDR3 loop reads CASSLPQGYGYTF. Here the CDR3 DNA reads TGTGCCAGCAGCTTACCGCAGGGGTATGGCTACACCTTC. The chain couples TRBV7-9 to TRBJ1-2; weak D call: TRBD1 (6 bases). Germline CDR1 SEHNR, CDR2 FQNEAQ (reference sequence). V lost 2 bases, J lost 5 bases, and 9 bases lay in between. The CDR3 covers 13 residues.

The chain combines TRBV6-5 with TRBJ1-5; 9 positions match TRBD1. In germline, CDR1 is MNHEY, CDR2 SVGAGI. Trimming at V came to 4 bases and at J to 7 bases, leaving 8 bases not matched to a gene. The CDR3 is 15 residues long. The CDR3 protein is CASSLQGARGQPQHF. CDR3 in DNA: TGTGCCAGCAGTTTACAGGGGGCAAGAGGACAGCCCCAGCATTTT.

This clonotype was detected only a few times. The rearrangement uses TRBV7-2 and TRBJ2-1; no definite D call. The CDR3 has 15 residues. Trimming left V 5 bases short and J 6 bases short, with 17 bases between. Germline-derived CDR1 and CDR2 are SGHTA and FQGNSA. Here the CDR3 reads CASSGRVPWANEQFF. Written as DNA, the CDR3 is TGTGCCAGCAGCGGCCGGGTCCCCTGGGCCAATGAGCAGTTCTTC.

The gene calls are TRBV9 and TRBJ1-1, with D possibly matching TRBD1 (6 bases). CDR3 length: 13 amino acids. Germline-derived CDR1 and CDR2 are SGDLS and YYNGEE. V was cut by 5 bases and J by 4 bases, with 12 bases left in between. The CDR3 DNA reads TGTGCCAGCAGTGGGGGGGGCGGCACTGAAGCTTTCTTT. It specifies CASSGGGGTEAFF.

The chain is built from TRBV12-3 or TRBV12-4 and TRBJ2-5; 7 bases are shared with TRBD2. After removal of 7 bases from V and 4 bases from J, the junction contained 9 bases not matched to a gene. The CDR3 consists of 14 residues. The CDR3 DNA is TGTGCCAGCACCACCTTTGGCGGGGGAGAGACCCAGTACTTC. It encodes CASTTFGGGETQYF.

The V and J genes are TRBV7-2 and TRBJ2-3; D gene uncertain. The V gene's germline CDR1 is SGHTA and CDR2 FQGNSA. The CDR3 extends over 14 amino acids. Deletions cut 5 bases from V and 0 bases from J, with 9 bases between. The CDR3: CASSKRRSTDTQYF. The DNA for the CDR3 is TGTGCCAGCAGCAAAAGACGGAGCACAGATACGCAGTATTTT.